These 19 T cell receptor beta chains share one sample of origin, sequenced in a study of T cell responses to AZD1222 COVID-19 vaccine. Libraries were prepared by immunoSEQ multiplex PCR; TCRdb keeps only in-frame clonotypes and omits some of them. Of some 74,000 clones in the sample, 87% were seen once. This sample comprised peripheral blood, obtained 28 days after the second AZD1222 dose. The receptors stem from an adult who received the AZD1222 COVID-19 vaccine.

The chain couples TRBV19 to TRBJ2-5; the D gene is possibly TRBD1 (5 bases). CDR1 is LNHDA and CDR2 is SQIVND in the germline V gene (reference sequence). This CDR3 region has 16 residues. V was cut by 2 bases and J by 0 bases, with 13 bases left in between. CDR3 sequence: CASSILRGSYQETQYF. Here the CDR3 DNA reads TGTGCCAGTAGTATATTAAGGGGATCGTACCAAGAGACCCAGTACTTC.

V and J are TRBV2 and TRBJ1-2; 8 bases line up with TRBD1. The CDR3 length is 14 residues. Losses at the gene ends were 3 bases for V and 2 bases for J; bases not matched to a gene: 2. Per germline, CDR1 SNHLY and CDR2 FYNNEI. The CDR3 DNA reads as TGTGCCAGCAGTGACAGGGGGCTAAACTATGGCTACACCTTC. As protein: CASSDRGLNYGYTF. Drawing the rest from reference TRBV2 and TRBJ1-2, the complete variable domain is EPEVTQTPSHQVTQMGQEVILRCVPISNHLYFYWYRQILGQKVEFLVSFYNNEISEKSEIFDDQFSVERPDGSNFTLKIRSTKLEDSAMYFCASSDRGLNYGYTFGSGTRLTVV.

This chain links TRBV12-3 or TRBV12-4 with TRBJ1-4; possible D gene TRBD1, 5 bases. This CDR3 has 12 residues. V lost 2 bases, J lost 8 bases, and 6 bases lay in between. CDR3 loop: CASSLQGEKLFF. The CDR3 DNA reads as TGTGCCAGCAGTTTACAGGGAGAAAAACTGTTTTTT.

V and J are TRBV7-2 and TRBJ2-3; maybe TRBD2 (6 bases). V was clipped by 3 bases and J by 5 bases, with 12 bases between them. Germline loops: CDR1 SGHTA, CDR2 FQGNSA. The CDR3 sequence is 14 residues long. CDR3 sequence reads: CASSLGGPQDTQYF. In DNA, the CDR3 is TGTGCCAGCAGCTTGGGGGGACCCCAAGATACGCAGTATTTT.

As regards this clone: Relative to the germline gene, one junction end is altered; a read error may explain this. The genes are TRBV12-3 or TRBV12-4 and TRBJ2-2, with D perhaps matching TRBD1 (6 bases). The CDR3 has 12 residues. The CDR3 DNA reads TGTGCCGGCAGGGGCTGGACTGGGGAGCTGTTTTTT. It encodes CAGRGWTGELFF.

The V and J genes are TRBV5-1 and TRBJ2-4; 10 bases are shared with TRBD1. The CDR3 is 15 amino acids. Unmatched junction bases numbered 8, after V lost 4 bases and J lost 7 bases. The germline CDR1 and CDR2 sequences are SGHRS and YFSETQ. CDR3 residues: CASSIGTGEKNIQYF. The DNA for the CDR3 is TGCGCCAGCAGCATCGGGACAGGGGAAAAGAACATTCAGTACTTC.

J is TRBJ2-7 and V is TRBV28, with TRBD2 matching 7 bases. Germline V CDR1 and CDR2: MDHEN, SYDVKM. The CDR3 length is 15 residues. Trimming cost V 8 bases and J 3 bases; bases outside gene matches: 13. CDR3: CASRIGGGGNYEQYF. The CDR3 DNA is TGTGCCAGCCGAATAGGAGGCGGGGGTAACTACGAGCAGTACTTC.

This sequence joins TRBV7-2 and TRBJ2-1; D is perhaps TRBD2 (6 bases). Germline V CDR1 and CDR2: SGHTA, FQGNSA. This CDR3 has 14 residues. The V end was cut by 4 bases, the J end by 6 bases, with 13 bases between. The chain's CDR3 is CASSSTLGGNEQFF. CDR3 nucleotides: TGTGCCAGCAGCTCCACCTTGGGGGGCAATGAGCAGTTCTTC.

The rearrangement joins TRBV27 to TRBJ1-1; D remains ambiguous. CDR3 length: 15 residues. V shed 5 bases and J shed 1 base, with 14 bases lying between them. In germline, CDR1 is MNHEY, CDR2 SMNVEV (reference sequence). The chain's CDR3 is CASSERREANTEAFF. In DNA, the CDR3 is TGTGCCAGCAGTGAGCGACGGGAGGCGAACACTGAAGCTTTCTTT.

The CDR3 nucleotides are TGTGCCAGCAGTTACTCGAAGTTTTGGGCTTTCTTT. Translating gives CASSYSKFWAFF. The rearrangement uses TRBV6-2 or TRBV6-3 and TRBJ1-1; D is unresolved. Trimming cost V 0 bases and J 11 bases, with 10 bases left between them. The CDR3 is 12 residues long. Germline CDR1 MNHEY, CDR2 SVGEGT.

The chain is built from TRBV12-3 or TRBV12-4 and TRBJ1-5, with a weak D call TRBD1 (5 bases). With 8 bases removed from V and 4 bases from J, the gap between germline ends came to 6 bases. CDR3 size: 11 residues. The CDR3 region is CASGGNQPQHF. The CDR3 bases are TGTGCCAGCGGGGGGAATCAGCCCCAGCATTTT.

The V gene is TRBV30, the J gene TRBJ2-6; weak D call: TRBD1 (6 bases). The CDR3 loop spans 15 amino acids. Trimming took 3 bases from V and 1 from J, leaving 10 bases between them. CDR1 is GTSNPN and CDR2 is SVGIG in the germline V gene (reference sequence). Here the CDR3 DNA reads TGTGCCTGGAGCTGGGACAAATCTGGGGCCAACGTCCTGACTTTC. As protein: CAWSWDKSGANVLTF. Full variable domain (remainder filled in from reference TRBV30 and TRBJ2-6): SQTIHQWPATLVQPVGSPLSLECTVEGTSNPNLYWYRQAAGRGLQLLFYSVGIGQISSEVPQNLSASRPQDRQFILSSKKLLLSDSGFYLCAWSWDKSGANVLTFGAGSRLTVL.

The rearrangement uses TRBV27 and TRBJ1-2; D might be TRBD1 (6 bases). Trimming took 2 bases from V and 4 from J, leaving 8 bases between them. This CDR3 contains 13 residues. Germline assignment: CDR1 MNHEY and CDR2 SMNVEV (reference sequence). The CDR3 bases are TGTGCCAGCAGTTTACGGGGGCTCTATGGCTACACCTTC. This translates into CASSLRGLYGYTF.

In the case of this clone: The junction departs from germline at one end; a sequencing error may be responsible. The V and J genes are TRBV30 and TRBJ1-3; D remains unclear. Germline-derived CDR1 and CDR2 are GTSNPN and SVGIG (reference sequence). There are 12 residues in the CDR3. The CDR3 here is CAWSVSSRTRDF. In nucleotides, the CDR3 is TGTGCCTGGAGTGTAAGTTCGCGTACCCGGGATTTT.

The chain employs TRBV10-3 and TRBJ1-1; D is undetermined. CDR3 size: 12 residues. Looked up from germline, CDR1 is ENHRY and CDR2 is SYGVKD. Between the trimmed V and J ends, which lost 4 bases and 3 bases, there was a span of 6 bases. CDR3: CAISVGDTEAFF. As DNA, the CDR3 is TGTGCCATCAGTGTTGGGGACACTGAAGCTTTCTTT.

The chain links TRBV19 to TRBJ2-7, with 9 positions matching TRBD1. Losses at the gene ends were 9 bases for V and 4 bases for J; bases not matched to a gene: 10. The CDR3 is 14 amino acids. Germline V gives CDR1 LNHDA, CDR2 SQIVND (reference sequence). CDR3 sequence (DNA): TGTGCCAGCGAACTGGGACAGGGCACTTACGAGCAGTACTTC. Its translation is CASELGQGTYEQYF. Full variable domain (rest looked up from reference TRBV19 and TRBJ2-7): DGGITQSPKYLFRKEGQNVTLSCEQNLNHDAMYWYRQDPGQGLRLIYYSQIVNDFQKGDIAEGYSVSREKKESFPLTVTSAQKNPTAFYLCASELGQGTYEQYFGPGTRLTVT.

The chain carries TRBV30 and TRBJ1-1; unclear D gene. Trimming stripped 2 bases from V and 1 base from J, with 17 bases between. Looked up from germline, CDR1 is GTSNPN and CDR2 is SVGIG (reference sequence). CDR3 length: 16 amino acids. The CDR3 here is CAWSRKVGGPNTEAFF. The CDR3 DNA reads TGTGCCTGGAGTAGGAAGGTTGGCGGGCCGAACACTGAAGCTTTCTTT.

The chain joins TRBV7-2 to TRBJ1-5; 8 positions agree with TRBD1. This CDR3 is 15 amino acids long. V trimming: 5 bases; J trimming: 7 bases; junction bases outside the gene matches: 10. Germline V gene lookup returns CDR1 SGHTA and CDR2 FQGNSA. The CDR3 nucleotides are TGTGCCAGCAGCCCCGGGAGCACAGGGGGACAGCCCCAGCATTTT. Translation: CASSPGSTGGQPQHF.

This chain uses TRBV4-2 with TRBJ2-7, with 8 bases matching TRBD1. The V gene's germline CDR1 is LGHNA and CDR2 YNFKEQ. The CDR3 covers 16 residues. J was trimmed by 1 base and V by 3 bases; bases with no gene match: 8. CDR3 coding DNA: TGTGCCAGCAGCCAGGCTTCGGGACAGGCTTCCTACGAGCAGTACTTC. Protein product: CASSQASGQASYEQYF.